This TCR beta chain was sequenced for a study of blood T cell repertoires in COVID-19. For the study at large: Samples came from the United States, Italy and Spain, spanning acute and convalescent COVID-19. T cells, B-cell-depleted T cells, or PBMCs provided the cDNA or gDNA that served as material.

V was clipped by 6 bases and J by 0 bases, with 13 bases between them. The CDR3 is 15 amino acids. CDR1 LGHDT and CDR2 YNNKEL come from the germline V gene (reference sequence). Original methodology: Amplification with reference gene primers provided the estimates of nucleated cell counts. Profiling relied on immunoSEQ multiplex PCR, and the TCRdb table lists in-frame clones only, not all of them. V, J and clone size reflect that table, while D and trimming were determined from the DNA. The data show some 130,000 clones, 85% to 90% seen once. The material sequenced was peripheral blood. The TCR was taken from a man aged 45-60 years with active COVID-19. V and J are TRBV3-1 (or the pseudogene TRBV3-2) and TRBJ2-3; the D gene is possibly TRBD2 (6 bases). CDR3 amino acids: CASSYIAASTDTQYF. In DNA, the CDR3 is TGTGCCAGCAGTTACATAGCGGCCAGCACAGATACGCAGTATTTT.